Reported below is one T cell receptor beta chain. Its specificity is not known. This sample is part of a study of blood T cells in healthy people across ages. Study-wide results and limits: Investigators treated diversity estimates from one million T cells as underestimates.

The authors isolated at least 6 million PBMCs per sample. A J-beta primer mix and a sample-barcoded 5' primer were used in a second PCR of about 7 to 12 cycles. A template-switch adaptor containing 12 random nucleotides labeled each cDNA molecule. The yield of each sample was at least 2.5 million CDR3-containing paired-end reads. TCRdb reprocessed the 5' RACE reads with MiXCR, giving one entry per CDR3 protein. The profile shows over 600,000 distinct CDR3 sequences, 35% to 60% of them singletons. Per the germline V gene, CDR1 is SNHLY and CDR2 is FYNNEI. The CDR3 is made up of 15 amino acids. J lost 7 bases, V lost 3 bases, and 5 bases had no gene match.

The rearrangement links TRBV2 to TRBJ2-7; 14 nucleotides match TRBD2. The receptor comes from a man older than 75 in good health. The sample consisted of blood. The CDR3 spells CASSEWGTSGGEQYF. In DNA, the CDR3 is TGTGCCAGCAGTGAGTGGGGGACTAGCGGGGGAGAGCAGTACTTC.